This entry describes one T cell receptor beta chain. This sample is drawn from a study of shared clonotypes between healthy human individuals. The wider study: Donors, aged 18 to 49, were a couple of women and a few men.

CD45RO-negative, CCR7-positively selected cells formed the naive CD8 fraction, excluding terminally differentiated effector memory CD45RA+ cells. Between the trimmed V and J ends, which lost 0 bases and 2 bases, there was a span of 9 bases. Germline CDR1 is SGDLS and CDR2 is YYNGEE. This CDR3 has 14 amino acids. Clones were read by immunoSEQ multiplex PCR, and TCRdb kept only the in-frame ones, dropping some. The sample yields approximately 840,000 clones, 95% to 97% seen once. The specimen sequenced was naive CD8+ T cells sorted from blood. The receptor was isolated from a young man in good health. The J gene is TRBJ2-7, the V gene TRBV9; D may be TRBD1 (6 bases). The CDR3 reads CASSVAGEPYEQYF. The CDR3 nucleotides read TGTGCCAGCAGCGTAGCAGGGGAGCCCTACGAGCAGTACTTC.